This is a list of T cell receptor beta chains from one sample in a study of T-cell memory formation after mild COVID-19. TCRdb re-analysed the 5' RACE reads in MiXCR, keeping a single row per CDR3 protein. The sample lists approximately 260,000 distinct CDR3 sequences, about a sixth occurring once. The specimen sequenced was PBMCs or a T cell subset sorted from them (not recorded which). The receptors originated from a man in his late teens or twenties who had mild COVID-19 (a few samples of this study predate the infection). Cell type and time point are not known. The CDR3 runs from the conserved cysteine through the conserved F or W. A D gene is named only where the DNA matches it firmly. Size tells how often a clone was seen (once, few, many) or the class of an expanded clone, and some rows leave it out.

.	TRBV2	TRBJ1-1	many	TGTGCCAGCAGGACCTCGGGAACTGAAGCTTTCTTT	CASRTSGTEAFF
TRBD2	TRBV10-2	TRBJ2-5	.	TGCGCCAGCAGTATCAGCGGGGGGGCCGAGACCCAGTACTTC	CASSISGGAETQYF
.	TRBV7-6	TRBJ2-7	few	TGTGCCAGCAGCTTGGGCAGGGCGGACGGGCAGTACTTC	CASSLGRADGQYF
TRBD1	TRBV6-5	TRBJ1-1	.	TGTGCCAGCAGTTACGGAACCGGGACAGGGGAGGCGCGGGCTTTCTTT	CASSYGTGTGEARAFF
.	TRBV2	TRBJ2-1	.	TGTGCCAGCAATAGCCTTCGCTCCTACAATGAGCAGTTCTTC	CASNSLRSYNEQFF
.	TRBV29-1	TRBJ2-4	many	TGCAGCGTTGGCGAGGGAGCAAACATTCAGTACTTC	CSVGEGANIQYF
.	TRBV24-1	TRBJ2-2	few	TGTGCCACCAGGGCCCCGAACACCGGGGAGCTGTTTTTT	CATRAPNTGELFF
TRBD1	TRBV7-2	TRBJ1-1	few	TGTGCCAGCAGCCCAAGAGGGGGCGGCCGTAGCGAAGCTTTCTTT	CASSPRGGGRSEAFF
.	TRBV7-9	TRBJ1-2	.	TGTGCCAGCAGCCTGGAGGAGGGCAGGGGCTACACCTTC	CASSLEEGRGYTF
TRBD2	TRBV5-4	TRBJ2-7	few	TGTGCCAGCAGCTTGGAGGGCGGGGGGCGAGACTACGAGCAGTACTTC	CASSLEGGGRDYEQYF
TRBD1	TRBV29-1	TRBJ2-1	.	TGCAGCGTGGACAGGGGAACCTACAATGAGCAGTTCTTC	CSVDRGTYNEQFF
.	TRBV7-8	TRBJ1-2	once	TGTGCCAGCAGCTTAGATCTTTTGCGGGCCCACTCTAACTATGGCTACACCTTC	CASSLDLLRAHSNYGYTF
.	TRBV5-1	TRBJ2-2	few	TGCGCCAGCAGCTTCCTGGAGGCTTTTGCCGGGGAGCTGTTTTTT	CASSFLEAFAGELFF
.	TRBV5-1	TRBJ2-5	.	TGCGCCAGCAGCGTCTTGACCCAAGAGACCCAGTACTTC	CASSVLTQETQYF
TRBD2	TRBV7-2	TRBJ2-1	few	TGTGCCAGCAGCCCTCTCGGGCGGGGGGTACGAAATGAGCAGTTCTTC	CASSPLGRGVRNEQFF
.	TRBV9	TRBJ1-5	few	TGTGCCAGCAGCGCGACAGATGGCAATCAGCCCCAGCATTTT	CASSATDGNQPQHF
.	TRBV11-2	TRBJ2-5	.	TGTGCCAGCAGCTTACCGCGGAGGGAGGGGGGAGAGACCCAGTACTTC	CASSLPRREGGETQYF
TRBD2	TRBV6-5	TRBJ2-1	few	TGTGCCAGCAGCCGGACTAGCGGGGGGTCCAATGAGCAGTTCTTC	CASSRTSGGSNEQFF
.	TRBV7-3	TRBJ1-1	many	TGTGCCAGCAGCTTAGCCCCCGGAGATTTGAACACTGAAGCTTTCTTT	CASSLAPGDLNTEAFF
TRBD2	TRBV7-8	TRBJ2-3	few	TGTGCCAGCAGCTTTAAGGCGGGGGTCGTAGATACGCAGTATTTT	CASSFKAGVVDTQYF
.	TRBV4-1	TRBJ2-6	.	TGCGCCAGCAGCTACCCGGGACATCCTAACTCTGGGGCCAACGTCCTGACTTTC	CASSYPGHPNSGANVLTF
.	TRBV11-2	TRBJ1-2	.	TGTGCCAGCAGCTTAGGTCCAAGCTATGGCTACACCTTC	CASSLGPSYGYTF
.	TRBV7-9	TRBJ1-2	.	TGTGCCAGCAGCCGGACTGAGACGAGCTATGGCTACACCTTC	CASSRTETSYGYTF